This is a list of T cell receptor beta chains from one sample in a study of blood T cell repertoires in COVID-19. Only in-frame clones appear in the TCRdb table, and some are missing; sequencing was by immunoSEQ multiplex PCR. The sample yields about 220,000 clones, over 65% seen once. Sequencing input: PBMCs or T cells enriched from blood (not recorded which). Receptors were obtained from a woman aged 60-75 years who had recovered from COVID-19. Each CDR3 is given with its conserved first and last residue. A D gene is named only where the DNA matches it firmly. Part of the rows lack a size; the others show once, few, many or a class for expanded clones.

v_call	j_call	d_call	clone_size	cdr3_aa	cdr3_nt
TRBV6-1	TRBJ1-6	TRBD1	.	CASSEDRFASPLHF	TGTGCCAGCAGTGAGGACAGGTTCGCTTCACCCCTCCACTTT
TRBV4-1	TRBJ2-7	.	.	CASSQGAGPYEQYF	TGCGCCAGCAGCCAAGGGGCAGGGCCCTACGAGCAGTACTTC
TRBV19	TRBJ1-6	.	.	CASSLPRDTPIAALHF	TGTGCCAGTAGTCTACCTAGGGACACCCCGATTGCAGCCCTCCACTTT
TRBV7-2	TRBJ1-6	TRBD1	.	CASSFSIMGQGNSPLHF	TGTGCCAGCAGCTTCTCCATTATGGGACAGGGTAATTCACCCCTCCACTTT
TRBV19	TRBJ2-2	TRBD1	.	CASSGQGASTGELFF	TGTGCCAGTAGCGGACAGGGGGCTTCCACCGGGGAGCTGTTTTTT
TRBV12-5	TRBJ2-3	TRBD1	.	CASGLGEGATDTQYF	TGTGCTAGTGGTTTAGGTGAGGGGGCCACAGATACGCAGTATTTT
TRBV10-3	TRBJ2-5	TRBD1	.	CAISASRGISYQETQYF	TGTGCCATCAGTGCCTCCAGGGGGATATCCTATCAAGAGACCCAGTACTTC
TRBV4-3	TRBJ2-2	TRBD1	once	CASSQGAGQGHTGELFF	TGCGCCAGCAGCCAAGGGGCCGGACAGGGGCACACCGGGGAGCTGTTTTTT
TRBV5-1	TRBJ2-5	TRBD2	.	CASSSGLAGASGPQETQYF	TGCGCCAGCAGCTCGGGACTAGCGGGGGCCTCCGGACCGCAAGAGACCCAGTACTTC
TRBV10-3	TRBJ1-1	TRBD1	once	CAISEGRTGGTEAFF	TGTGCCATCAGTGAAGGTAGGACAGGGGGTACTGAAGCTTTCTTT
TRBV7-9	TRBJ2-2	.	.	CARAPTGGANTGELFF	TGTGCCAGGGCACCCACGGGGGGCGCGAACACCGGGGAGCTGTTTTTT
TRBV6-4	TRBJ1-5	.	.	CASSDDYGQPQHF	TGTGCCAGCAGTGATGATTACGGTCAGCCCCAGCATTTT